The rows below give T cell receptor beta chains drawn from one sample of a study of blood T cells in healthy people across ages. TCRdb ran MiXCR on the 5' RACE reads and lists one entry per CDR3 protein. The sample includes about 1 million distinct CDR3 sequences, more than 40% of them seen just once. Specimen: blood. These receptors came from a woman aged 55 to 70 in good health. Both conserved end residues are part of each CDR3. D genes are given only for firm matches. A row's size may be missing; if present it is once, few, many or a size class.

DNA,CDR3,D,size,V,J
TGCGCCAGCAGTGAGTCCGGAGTAGCCGGCACAGATACGCAGTATTTT,CASSESGVAGTDTQYF,NA,NA,TRBV10-2,TRBJ2-3
TGCAGGGCTCAAACAACGGAGCAGTTCTTC,CRAQTTEQFF,NA,NA,TRBV20-1,TRBJ2-1
TGCAGTGCGGACAGGGGGGGGATCACAGATACGCAGTATTTT,CSADRGGITDTQYF,TRBD1,few,TRBV20-1,TRBJ2-3
TGTGCCAGCAGCCCCGGAGGTGAAAAACTGTTTTTT,CASSPGGEKLFF,NA,many,TRBV27,TRBJ1-4
TGTGCCAGCAGCAACTTCAGGTGGTCCTACGAGCAGTACTTC,CASSNFRWSYEQYF,NA,NA,TRBV7-8,TRBJ2-7
TGTGCCAGCAGTTGGGGGAATCAGCCCCAGCATTTT,CASSWGNQPQHF,NA,many,TRBV12-3/TRBV12-4,TRBJ1-5
TGTGCCAGCAGCCCCCGTCCCGGGCACACTGAAGCTTTCTTT,CASSPRPGHTEAFF,NA,few,TRBV7-2,TRBJ1-1
TGTGCCAGCAGTCGCCCAAGCGGGGAGTCCTACGAGCAGTACTTC,CASSRPSGESYEQYF,TRBD2,few,TRBV6-5,TRBJ2-7
TGTGCCATCAGTGTAGGCGGGGAGACCCAGTACTTC,CAISVGGETQYF,NA,few,TRBV10-3,TRBJ2-5
TGTGCCACCAGCAGCGAAGGAGGCACCGGGGAGCTGTTTTTT,CATSSEGGTGELFF,NA,NA,TRBV15,TRBJ2-2